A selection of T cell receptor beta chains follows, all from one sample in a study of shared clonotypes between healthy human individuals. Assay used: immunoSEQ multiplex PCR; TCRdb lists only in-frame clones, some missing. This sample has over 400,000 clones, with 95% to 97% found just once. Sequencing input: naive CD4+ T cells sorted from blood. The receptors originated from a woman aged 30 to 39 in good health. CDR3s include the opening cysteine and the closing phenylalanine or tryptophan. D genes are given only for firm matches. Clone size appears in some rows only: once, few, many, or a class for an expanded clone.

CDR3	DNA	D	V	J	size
CASSVGSGRTDTQYF	TGTGCCAGCAGCGTAGGGTCAGGGCGCACAGATACGCAGTATTTT	-	TRBV9	TRBJ2-3	-
CASSPPGERDEQFF	TGTGCCAGCTCACCTCCGGGGGAACGGGATGAGCAGTTCTTC	-	TRBV18	TRBJ2-1	-
CASSFFNSPLHF	TGTGCCAGCAGCTTTTTCAATTCACCCCTCCACTTT	-	TRBV11-2	TRBJ1-6	-
CASSPRTGYEQYF	TGTGCCAGCAGCCCGCGGACAGGCTACGAGCAGTACTTC	TRBD1	TRBV7-8	TRBJ2-7	few
CASSRLAGLAGDGELFF	TGCGCCAGCAGCCGCCTAGCGGGACTAGCGGGAGACGGGGAGCTGTTTTTT	TRBD2	TRBV4-1	TRBJ2-2	-
CASSPGVPYEQYF	TGTGCCAGCAGCCCAGGTGTTCCCTACGAGCAGTACTTC	-	TRBV28	TRBJ2-7	-
CASSLGRLAGVRGDTQYF	TGTGCCAGCAGCTTAGGGCGACTAGCGGGAGTTCGGGGAGATACGCAGTATTTT	TRBD2	TRBV11-2	TRBJ2-3	-
CASRVTGIDQPQHF	TGTGCCAGCAGGGTGACAGGTATAGATCAGCCCCAGCATTTT	-	TRBV2	TRBJ1-5	once
CASRGSGKYYEQYF	TGTGCCAGCAGGGGAAGCGGAAAATACTACGAGCAGTACTTC	-	TRBV28	TRBJ2-7	-
CASRATEQETQYF	TGTGCCAGTAGGGCTACCGAACAAGAGACCCAGTACTTC	-	TRBV19	TRBJ2-5	-
CASSLGGQYSEAFF	TGTGCCAGCAGCTTAGGGGGACAGTATTCCGAAGCTTTCTTT	TRBD1	TRBV7-9	TRBJ1-1	-
CASSPPNRPSYEQYF	TGTGCCAGCTCACCTCCTAACAGGCCATCCTACGAGCAGTACTTC	-	TRBV18	TRBJ2-7	-
CASSLFDSSGNTIYF	TGTGCCAGCAGTTTATTTGACAGCTCTGGAAACACCATATATTTT	-	TRBV28	TRBJ1-3	once
CATSRKPVHRGQYF	TGTGCCACCAGCAGAAAACCCGTGCACCGGGGGCAGTACTTC	-	TRBV15	TRBJ2-7	-
CASSIPGTNTEAFF	TGTGCCAGTAGTATCCCGGGTACGAACACTGAAGCTTTCTTT	-	TRBV19	TRBJ1-1	-
CASNGRSSYNSPLHF	TGTGCCAGCAATGGCAGGAGCTCCTATAATTCACCCCTCCACTTT	-	TRBV2	TRBJ1-6	-
CASSQGGAGRRGFTNEQFF	TGCGCCAGCAGCCAAGGCGGAGCGGGACGAAGGGGTTTTACCAATGAGCAGTTCTTC	TRBD2	TRBV4-1	TRBJ2-1	-
CASSQTNYGYTF	TGTGCCAGCAGCCAAACTAACTATGGCTACACCTTC	-	TRBV7-9	TRBJ1-2	-
CASSVDVINTEAFF	TGTGCCAGCAGCGTAGATGTAATTAACACTGAAGCTTTCTTT	-	TRBV9	TRBJ1-1	-
CASSLGLAGYEQYF	TGCGCCAGCAGCCTAGGACTAGCGGGATACGAGCAGTACTTC	TRBD2	TRBV10-2	TRBJ2-7	-
CASSSENQPQHF	TGTGCCAGCAGTTCAGAGAATCAGCCCCAGCATTTT	-	TRBV2	TRBJ1-5	-
CASSEGTLWGNQPQHF	TGCGCCAGCAGTGAGGGCACCCTGTGGGGCAATCAGCCCCAGCATTTT	-	TRBV10-1	TRBJ1-5	-
CASSHGASNQPQHF	TGCGCCAGCAGCCATGGAGCCAGCAATCAGCCCCAGCATTTT	-	TRBV4-1	TRBJ1-5	-
CASSPGGQPQHF	TGTGCCAGCAGCCCCGGTGGTCAGCCCCAGCATTTT	-	TRBV28	TRBJ1-5	-
CASTIRGPLSYGYTF	TGTGCCAGCACCATCAGAGGGCCGCTAAGTTATGGCTACACCTTC	-	TRBV28	TRBJ1-2	-
CASRTGTGRTETQYF	TGTGCCAGCAGAACCGGGACAGGGCGAACGGAGACCCAGTACTTC	TRBD1	TRBV6-1	TRBJ2-5	-
CASSLDRGTEAFF	TGTGCCAGCAGCTTGGACCGGGGCACTGAAGCTTTCTTT	-	TRBV5-4	TRBJ1-1	-
CAWSARTFGYEQYF	TGTGCCTGGAGTGCGAGGACGTTTGGCTACGAGCAGTACTTC	-	TRBV30	TRBJ2-7	-
CASSLNQGDTQYF	TGTGCCAGCAGCTTAAATCAGGGGGATACGCAGTATTTT	-	TRBV7-3	TRBJ2-3	-
CASSLAGDGIQYF	TGTGCCAGCTCACTGGCAGGGGATGGCATTCAGTACTTC	-	TRBV18	TRBJ2-4	once
CASRGPPLNEQFF	TGCGCCAGCCGGGGCCCCCCCCTCAATGAGCAGTTCTTC	-	TRBV4-1	TRBJ2-1	-
CASSEGGSGRYEQYF	TGCGCCAGCAGTGAGGGGGGGTCAGGTCGCTACGAGCAGTACTTC	-	TRBV10-1	TRBJ2-7	-
CASREELAKNIQYF	TGTGCCAGCAGGGAGGAACTAGCCAAAAACATTCAGTACTTC	-	TRBV28	TRBJ2-4	-
CASSIPSGTKTQYF	TGTGCCAGTAGTATTCCTAGCGGGACGAAGACCCAGTACTTC	TRBD2	TRBV19	TRBJ2-5	once
CSVDLPGRERLEQFF	TGCAGCGTTGACCTACCTGGGCGGGAGAGGCTGGAGCAGTTCTTC	TRBD2	TRBV29-1	TRBJ2-1	-
CASSSPSLGLYEQYF	TGTGCCAGCAGTTCCCCGTCCCTGGGGCTCTACGAGCAGTACTTC	-	TRBV28	TRBJ2-7	-
CASSLFRTSASWEQYF	TGTGCCAGCAGCTTATTCCGGACTAGCGCGTCGTGGGAGCAGTACTTC	TRBD2	TRBV7-2	TRBJ2-7	-
CASATVSGSTNEQYF	TGTGCCAGCGCCACAGTTAGCGGGAGTACAAACGAGCAGTACTTC	TRBD2	TRBV5-4	TRBJ2-7	-
CASSLLTSGTYEQYF	TGTGCCAGCAGTTTACTGACTAGCGGAACCTACGAGCAGTACTTC	TRBD2	TRBV27	TRBJ2-7	-